Sequencing of this T cell receptor beta chain was carried out in a study of T cells in localized non-small cell lung cancer (dated by TCRdb to between 2020 and 2021). Broadly, across the study: Comparing tumors with uninvolved tumor-adjacent lungs, the study looked at the T cell repertoires of approximately 250 patients with early-stage NSCLC. The cohort comprised around 240 treatment-naïve NSCLC patients with resected, localized lung tumors. NSCLC patients had a mean age of roughly 64 years, and 129 were male and 107 female.

At diagnosis, peripheral blood, uninvolved tumor-adjacent lung and tumor were collected and were preserved as a mix of fresh-frozen and FFPE material. For TCR repertoire profiling, blood samples were analyzed in the form of peripheral blood mononuclear cells. General findings and caveats noted by the study authors: Of the top 100 tumor clones, a median of roughly 53 were detected in paired uninvolved adjacent lung; over 25 were also among that lung's top 100. Because the study design was exploratory, TCR variables were selected using unadjusted p-values without false-discovery rate correction. Uninvolved tumor-adjacent lung showed the highest T cell clonality, higher than tumor, which suggests more focused antigenic responses in the uninvolved tumor-adjacent lung. Because multi-region sequencing of the tumors was not done, intratumor heterogeneity could not be ruled out. Longer overall survival was associated with higher T cell density in blood, whereas shorter survival was associated with higher clonality in adjacent lung.

The immunoSEQ Assay was used to sequence TCR beta CDR3 regions from DNA. On the study's bioinformatics: T cell density was computed as TCR beta template counts normalized to usable DNA estimated by amplifying housekeeping genes. Using the preseqR package, richness was estimated by extrapolating to 120,000 templates for tissue samples and 400,000 templates for PBMC samples. Clonality was taken to be one minus Pielou's evenness. To identify tissue-enriched TCRs, differential abundance testing was run on productive amino-acid clonotypes with a minimum total count of 5 and an alpha of 0.1. The Jaccard Index and the Morisita Overlap Index were used to measure repertoire overlap between compartments. GLIPH grouped TCR beta CDR3s together with public tetramer-defined viral CDR3s, and a viral motif had to include at least three viral sequences and also show V-gene enrichment. TCRdb stores this immuneACCESS table with in-frame sequences only. Part of the clones is absent; in the studies checked, under half of the shortfall reflects unresolved V genes, and no reason is known for the rest. V, J and clone size reflect that table, while D and trimming were determined from the DNA. The sample records 20,000 to 25,000 clones, less than 90% of which are singletons. Approximately 22% of the sample belongs to the ten largest clones.

The CDR3 numbers 12 residues from cysteine through phenylalanine. The retained sequence is limited to the CDR3, 36 bases, with the frame set at the first base. V and J lose 3 bases and 10 bases, and a span of 11 bases separates them. Via the germline V gene (reference sequence), CDR1 is MNHEY and CDR2 SMNVEV. In the case of this clone: No antigen is known for it. The record has no base qualities; no much larger clone is one base away.

The TCR comes from a man aged 40 to 70 with stage II squamous cell lung carcinoma. The material was PBMCs, obtained before any cancer treatment. Here the chain combines TRBV27 and TRBJ2-3; 7 matching bases give a weak D call of TRBD1. The CDR3 amino acid sequence is: CASSFTRGAQYF. The nucleotide sequence reads TGTGCCAGCAGTTTCACCAGGGGGGCGCAGTATTTT.